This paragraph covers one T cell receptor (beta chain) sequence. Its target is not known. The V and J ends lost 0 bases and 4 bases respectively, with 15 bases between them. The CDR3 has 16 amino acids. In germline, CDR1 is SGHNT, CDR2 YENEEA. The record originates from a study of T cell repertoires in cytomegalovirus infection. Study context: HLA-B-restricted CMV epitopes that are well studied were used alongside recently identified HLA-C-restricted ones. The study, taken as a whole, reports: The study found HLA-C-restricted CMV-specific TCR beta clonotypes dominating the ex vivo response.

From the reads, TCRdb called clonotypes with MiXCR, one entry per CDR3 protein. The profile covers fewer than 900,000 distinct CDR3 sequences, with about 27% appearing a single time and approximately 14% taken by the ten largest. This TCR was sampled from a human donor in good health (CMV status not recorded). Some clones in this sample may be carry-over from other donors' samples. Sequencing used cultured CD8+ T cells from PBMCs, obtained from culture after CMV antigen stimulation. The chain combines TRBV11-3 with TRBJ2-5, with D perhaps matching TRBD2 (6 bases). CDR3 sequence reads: CASSLEPTGTLETQYF. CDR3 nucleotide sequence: TGTGCCAGCAGCTTAGAACCTACCGGGACTTTAGAGACCCAGTACTTC.